Listed here are 14 T cell receptor beta chains from one sample, sequenced in a study of blood T cell repertoires in COVID-19. TCRdb's copy holds only in-frame clones and misses some; the assay was immunoSEQ multiplex PCR. The sample contains approximately 300,000 clones, more than 85% of which appear only once. Material: PBMCs or T cells enriched from blood (not recorded which). All receptors come from a woman younger than 45 who had been exposed to COVID-19.

This chain links TRBV5-1 with TRBJ2-5, with D hard to call. This CDR3 has 12 amino acids. Trimming stripped 4 bases from V and 7 bases from J, with 11 bases between. CDR1 and CDR2 from the germline V gene are SGHRS and YFSETQ. CDR3 residues: CASSQPAVTQYF. CDR3 sequence (DNA): TGCGCCAGCAGCCAGCCCGCGGTGACCCAGTACTTC.

The chain employs TRBV6-1 and TRBJ2-7, with a tentative D call TRBD1 (5 bases). Germline loops: CDR1 MNHNS, CDR2 SASEGT. The V and J ends lost 2 bases and 6 bases respectively, with 17 bases between them. CDR3 length: 15 amino acids. Here the CDR3 reads CASSEFGRAYREQYF. CDR3 sequence (DNA): TGTGCCAGCAGTGAATTCGGCAGGGCGTACCGCGAGCAGTACTTC.

The chain links TRBV9 to TRBJ2-3, with 13 bases fitting TRBD2. This CDR3 region has 17 residues. Germline trimming cut 4 bases from V and 2 bases from J; bases unmatched to any gene: 7. CDR1 and CDR2 (germline): SGDLS, YYNGEE. This chain's CDR3 is CASSTSGGVLHTDTQYF. The CDR3 nucleotides are TGTGCCAGCAGCACTAGCGGGGGGGTCCTTCACACAGATACGCAGTATTTT.

The chain joins TRBV19 to TRBJ2-5, with 10 bases that match TRBD1. CDR1 is LNHDA and CDR2 is SQIVND in the germline V gene (reference sequence). The V and J ends lost 4 bases and 4 bases, in that order; junction bases with no gene match: 6. The CDR3 sequence is 15 residues long. CDR3 bases: TGTGCCAGTAGTACCGGACAGGGGGTCGGAGAGACCCAGTACTTC. Translation gives CASSTGQGVGETQYF.

This chain joins TRBV7-3 and TRBJ2-1, with 8 nucleotides matching TRBD2. Trimming removed 6 bases from V and 2 bases from J; junction bases left unmatched: 9. Germline V gene sequence: CDR1 SGHTA, CDR2 FQGTGA. The CDR3 totals 16 residues. The CDR3 loop reads CASSQGPGGAYNEQFF. The DNA for the CDR3 is TGTGCCAGCAGTCAAGGGCCCGGGGGGGCCTACAATGAGCAGTTCTTC.

The V call is TRBV5-1, the J call TRBJ2-7; 12 nucleotides match TRBD1. The trim removed 4 bases at V and 3 bases at J, leaving 5 bases unmatched. The germline V gene encodes CDR1 SGHRS and CDR2 YFSETQ. The CDR3 has 15 residues. The CDR3 loop reads CASSMGQGALYEQYF. CDR3 DNA sequence: TGCGCCAGCAGCATGGGACAGGGGGCCCTCTACGAGCAGTACTTC.

V is TRBV7-2 and J is TRBJ2-5, with 9 bases aligning to TRBD2. Germline loops: CDR1 SGHTA, CDR2 FQGNSA. The CDR3 length is 17 residues. V shed 1 base, J shed 4 bases, and the junction held 10 bases outside the gene matches. Here the CDR3 reads CASSLGLAGSRGETQYF. CDR3 bases: TGTGCCAGCAGCTTAGGCCTAGCGGGGTCAAGGGGAGAGACCCAGTACTTC.

V and J are TRBV13 and TRBJ1-5, with 10 bases that match TRBD1. CDR3 length: 17 residues. With 5 bases clipped from V and 5 bases from J, the junction kept 12 bases outside the gene matches. Per germline, CDR1 PRHDT and CDR2 FYEKMQ (reference sequence). CDR3 residues: CASSQRDRGSLYQPQHF. Here the CDR3 DNA reads TGTGCCAGCAGCCAAAGGGACAGGGGTTCTTTATATCAGCCCCAGCATTTT.

V is TRBV5-1 and J is TRBJ2-3, with 10 nucleotides matching TRBD1. V shed 0 bases, J shed 4 bases, and the junction held 5 bases outside the gene matches. The CDR3 is 16 amino acids. The V gene's germline CDR1 is SGHRS and CDR2 YFSETQ. The DNA for the CDR3 is TGCGCCAGCAGCTTGGGGGGACAGGGGCCGGCAGATACGCAGTATTTT. Translation: CASSLGGQGPADTQYF.

The gene calls are TRBV13 and TRBJ2-3; 7 positions match TRBD2. This CDR3 has 16 residues. Trimming removed 5 bases from V and 2 bases from J; junction bases left unmatched: 10. Looked up from germline, CDR1 is PRHDT and CDR2 is FYEKMQ (reference sequence). The chain's CDR3 is CASSQRTSAVTDTQYF. CDR3 nucleotides: TGTGCCAGCAGCCAAAGAACTAGCGCAGTCACAGATACGCAGTATTTT.

The V call is TRBV27, the J call TRBJ1-6, with a weak D call TRBD1 (5 bases). Trimming took off 6 bases at V and 4 bases at J, with 16 bases between the two ends. The CDR3 totals 16 residues. Germline V gives CDR1 MNHEY, CDR2 SMNVEV (reference sequence). As DNA, the CDR3 is TGTGCCAGCAGCCTAAGGGGTCCAGGTTATAATTCACCCCTCCACTTT. This encodes CASSLRGPGYNSPLHF.

The chain is built from TRBV7-9 and TRBJ2-2; possibly TRBD2 for D (6 bases). V was shortened by 1 base and J by 4 bases, with 7 bases between the two germline ends. The CDR3 contains 14 residues. CDR1 SEHNR and CDR2 FQNEAQ come from the germline V gene (reference sequence). The CDR3 reads CASSLGGVTGELFF. DNA for the CDR3: TGTGCCAGCAGCTTAGGGGGGGTCACCGGGGAGCTGTTTTTT.

This clone has only one observation. The gene calls are TRBV9 and TRBJ1-2; 7 bases line up with TRBD1. Per germline, CDR1 SGDLS and CDR2 YYNGEE. The CDR3 has 15 residues. Trimming took 4 bases from V and 8 from J; bases not matched to a gene: 14. The CDR3 bases are TGTGCCAGCAGCTTGACAGGGCCCCTTGGAAGAGGCTACACCTTC. This translates into CASSLTGPLGRGYTF.

The chain carries TRBV19 and TRBJ1-1; D possibly corresponds to TRBD1 (5 bases). Trimming removed 8 bases at V and 2 bases at J, with 9 bases between. The CDR3 runs 12 residues. In germline, CDR1 is LNHDA, CDR2 SQIVND (reference sequence). The CDR3 loop is CASQTANTEAFF. The CDR3, as DNA: TGTGCCAGTCAGACAGCCAACACTGAAGCTTTCTTT.